This paragraph reports one TCR beta chain. Its specificity is unknown. Trimming cost V 2 bases and J 1 base, with 12 bases left between them. This CDR3 spans 15 amino acids. Germline V gene sequence: CDR1 MDHEN, CDR2 SYDVKM. Repertoires were generated with immunoSEQ multiplex PCR, while TCRdb's copy carries only in-frame clones and drops some. The table lists approximately 63,000 clones, about 87% of them singletons. The data originate from a study of T cells in localized non-small cell lung cancer. General study results and limits: Tumor showed lower T cell clonality than uninvolved adjacent lung, where it was highest.

The clonotype originates from a man aged 35-69 years with stage I squamous cell lung carcinoma. The sequences come from peripheral blood, collected before any cancer treatment. V and J are TRBV28 and TRBJ2-7; D is ambiguous. CDR3 DNA sequence: TGTGCCAGCAGTTTAGACACCTCCCATTCCTACGAGCAGTACTTC. Protein sequence: CASSLDTSHSYEQYF.